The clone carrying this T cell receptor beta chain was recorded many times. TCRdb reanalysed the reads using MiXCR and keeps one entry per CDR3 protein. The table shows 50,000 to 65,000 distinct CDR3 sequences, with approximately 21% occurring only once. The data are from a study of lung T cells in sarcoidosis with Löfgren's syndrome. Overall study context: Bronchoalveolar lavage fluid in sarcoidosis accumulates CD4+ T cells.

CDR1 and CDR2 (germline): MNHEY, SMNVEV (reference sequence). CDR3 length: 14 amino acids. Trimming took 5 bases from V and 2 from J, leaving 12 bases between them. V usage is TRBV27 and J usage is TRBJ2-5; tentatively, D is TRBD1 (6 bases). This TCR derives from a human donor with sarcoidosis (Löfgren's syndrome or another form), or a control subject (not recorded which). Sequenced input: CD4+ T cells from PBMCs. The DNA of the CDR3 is TGTGCCAGCAGTGGTACAGGGCCACAAGAGACCCAGTACTTC. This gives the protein CASSGTGPQETQYF.